One sample yielded the 32 T cell receptor beta chains listed below, sequenced in a study of blood T cell repertoires in COVID-19. Some clones are missing from TCRdb's copy, which holds only in-frame ones; the method was immunoSEQ multiplex PCR. This sample has around 250,000 clones, with about 90% found just once. Material: PBMCs or T cells enriched from blood (not recorded which). These receptors all come from a human donor in a cohort exposed to, infected with or recovered from COVID-19 (not recorded which). The donor label of this sample is uncertain.

This clone was seen only once. The chain carries TRBV1 and TRBJ1-2; TRBD1 is the table's D call, not checked against the DNA. TRBV1 corresponds to a pseudogene. The CDR3 runs 12 residues. The CDR3 reads CTSSEGQGRYTF. The DNA of the CDR3 is TGCACCAGCAGCGAAGGACAGGGACGCTACACCTTC.

V gene TRBV12-1 combines with J gene TRBJ1-6; the listed D gene, TRBD1, was not tested against the DNA. TRBV12-1 is annotated as a pseudogene. The CDR3 has 16 residues. In DNA form, the CDR3 reads TGTGCCAGCAGCCGCGCACCCGGGACAGTCAATTCACCCCTCCACTTT. Translated, it gives CASSRAPGTVNSPLHF.

The chain couples TRBV19 to TRBJ2-3, with D possibly TRBD2 on 6 matching bases. V gave up 3 bases and J gave up 6 bases, with 13 bases separating them. Germline V gene sequence: CDR1 LNHDA, CDR2 SQIVND (reference sequence). There are 14 residues in the CDR3. Here the CDR3 DNA reads TGTGCCAGTAGTATTATCTCTGGGGGGGATACGCAGTATTTT. Encoded protein: CASSIISGGDTQYF.

This rearrangement joins TRBV6-1 to TRBJ2-7; 7 bases map to TRBD1. The CDR3 is 15 amino acids. Germline CDR1 is MNHNS and CDR2 is SASEGT. Trimming cost V 2 bases and J 2 bases; bases outside gene matches: 6. The CDR3 reads CASSEMGQRPYEQYF. The CDR3 DNA follows: TGTGCCAGCAGTGAAATGGGACAGAGACCCTACGAGCAGTACTTC.

The chain couples TRBV4-3 to TRBJ2-2; 7 positions match TRBD1. CDR3 length: 15 residues. The ends lost 1 base at V and 5 bases at J; junction bases unmatched: 4. Germline assignment: CDR1 LGHNA and CDR2 YSLEER. The CDR3 DNA is TGCGCCAGCAGCCAAGCGAGGGGGCCGACCGGGGAGCTGTTTTTT. Encoded protein: CASSQARGPTGELFF.

This chain joins TRBV18 and TRBJ2-1, with 7 nucleotides matching TRBD2. This CDR3 contains 15 residues. V trimming: 0 bases; J trimming: 1 base; junction bases outside the gene matches: 0. Germline V gives CDR1 KGHSH, CDR2 LQKENI. DNA of the CDR3: TGTGCCAGCTCACCACCTAGCGGGTCCTACAATGAGCAGTTCTTC. Its protein product is CASSPPSGSYNEQFF.

The chain uses TRBV5-5 and TRBJ1-1, with unresolved D. Trimming pared 1 base from V and 11 bases from J, leaving 12 bases between. CDR1 is SGHKS and CDR2 is YYEKEE in the germline V gene (reference sequence). This CDR3 region has 12 residues. Here the CDR3 DNA reads TGTGCCAGCAGCTTGCGGTCCGGTTGGGCTTTCTTT. Its translation is CASSLRSGWAFF.

The genes are TRBV5-8 and TRBJ1-1; unclear D gene. The V end lost 7 bases, the J end lost 0 bases, and 16 bases lay between the germline ends. Germline V lookup: CDR1 SGHTS, CDR2 YDEGEE. This CDR3 spans 15 amino acids. The CDR3 DNA reads TGTGCCAGCTGCCACCGGGTCTCAATGAACACTGAAGCTTTCTTT. It codes for CASCHRVSMNTEAFF.

The V call is TRBV19, the J call TRBJ1-2; TRBD1 matches 10 bases. The CDR3 contains 13 residues. From germline, CDR1 is LNHDA and CDR2 SQIVND (reference sequence). The V segment lost 7 bases and the J segment 8 bases; nucleotides outside the gene matches: 7. As DNA, the CDR3 is TGTGCCAGTACTCCGGGACAGGGGAACGGCTACACCTTC. Amino acids: CASTPGQGNGYTF. Full variable domain (rest looked up from reference TRBV19 and TRBJ1-2): DGGITQSPKYLFRKEGQNVTLSCEQNLNHDAMYWYRQDPGQGLRLIYYSQIVNDFQKGDIAEGYSVSREKKESFPLTVTSAQKNPTAFYLCASTPGQGNGYTFGSGTRLTVV.

The rearrangement joins TRBV24-1 to TRBJ2-5; possible D gene TRBD1, 5 bases. V was shortened by 5 bases and J by 5 bases, with 8 bases between the two germline ends. This CDR3 has 12 amino acids. CDR1 and CDR2 (germline): KGHDR, SFDVKD. CDR3 in DNA: TGTGCCACCAGTGCTAACAGGGAGACCCAGTACTTC. Translated: CATSANRETQYF.

The gene calls are TRBV7-9 and TRBJ1-6; D is ambiguous. This CDR3 is 14 amino acids long. Trimming cost V 4 bases and J 0 bases, with 4 bases left between them. The germline V gene encodes CDR1 SEHNR and CDR2 FQNEAQ (reference sequence). CDR3 sequence reads: CASSYSSYNSPLHF. CDR3 sequence (DNA): TGTGCCAGCAGCTACAGCTCCTATAATTCACCCCTCCACTTT. Using reference TRBV7-9 and TRBJ1-6 for the parts outside the CDR3, the full variable domain is DTGVSQNPRHKITKRGQNVTFRCDPISEHNRLYWYRQTLGQGPEFLTYFQNEAQLEKSRLLSDRFSAERPKGSFSTLEIQRTEQGDSAMYLCASSYSSYNSPLHFGNGTRLTVT.

This clone has only one observation. The rearrangement links TRBV6-1 to TRBJ2-7; 8 bases agree with TRBD1. Germline V gives CDR1 MNHNS, CDR2 SASEGT. This CDR3 has 14 amino acids. V was pared by 3 bases and J by 4 bases, with 5 bases of the junction left unmatched. The CDR3 nucleotides read TGTGCCAGCAGTGAGGCGGGACAGGAATACGAGCAGTACTTC. Translating it yields CASSEAGQEYEQYF.

The V and J genes are TRBV4-2 and TRBJ2-3; D ambiguous. This CDR3 is built from 15 residues. V shed 7 bases and J shed 2 bases, with 16 bases lying between them. Germline V lookup: CDR1 LGHNA, CDR2 YNFKEQ. CDR3 region: CASTQAWPSTDTQYF. In nucleotides, the CDR3 is TGTGCCAGCACACAAGCATGGCCCTCCACAGATACGCAGTATTTT.

The rearrangement joins TRBV21-1 to TRBJ2-7; the tabulated D call, TRBD2, remains unverified against the DNA. TRBV21-1 is recorded as a pseudogene. This CDR3 comprises 14 residues. This chain's CDR3 is CASSSWGGNYEQYF. DNA of the CDR3: TGTGCCAGCAGCTCTTGGGGAGGGAACTACGAGCAGTACTTC.

The chain carries TRBV30 and TRBJ1-2; perhaps TRBD1 as D (5 bases). V was trimmed by 1 base and J by 7 bases, leaving 13 bases between them. Germline V gene sequence: CDR1 GTSNPN, CDR2 SVGIG (reference sequence). This CDR3 has 13 residues. The CDR3 region is CAWSAREGLGYTF. The CDR3, as DNA: TGTGCCTGGAGTGCCCGGGAGGGGCTTGGCTACACCTTC. The variable domain in full, completed from reference TRBV30 and TRBJ1-2, reads SQTIHQWPATLVQPVGSPLSLECTVEGTSNPNLYWYRQAAGRGLQLLFYSVGIGQISSEVPQNLSASRPQDRQFILSSKKLLLSDSGFYLCAWSAREGLGYTFGSGTRLTVV.

This rearrangement joins TRBV14 to TRBJ2-2, with 12 nucleotides matching TRBD2. J lost 4 bases, V lost 4 bases, and 7 bases had no gene match. The CDR3 length is 17 residues. Germline CDR1 SGHDN, CDR2 FVKESK. CDR3 amino acids: CASSPGLAGRTTGELFF. The DNA for the CDR3 is TGTGCCAGCAGCCCAGGACTAGCGGGGAGGACCACCGGGGAGCTGTTTTTT.

With respect to this clone: The sample has other DNA sequences that encode this CDR3 too. The V gene is TRBV9, the J gene TRBJ2-7; D perhaps matches TRBD2 (5 bases). Germline V gene lookup returns CDR1 SGDLS and CDR2 YYNGEE. The CDR3 covers 14 residues. V dropped 0 bases and J dropped 2 bases, with 9 bases sitting between them. The CDR3 DNA is TGTGCCAGCAGCGTAGGGACTGGAACCTACGAGCAGTACTTC. The encoded protein is CASSVGTGTYEQYF.

This chain uses TRBV28 with TRBJ1-4; tentative D call: TRBD1 (6 bases). V was shortened by 1 base and J by 6 bases, with 9 bases between the two germline ends. CDR1 is MDHEN, CDR2 SYDVKM, per germline. CDR3 size: 14 residues. Here the CDR3 reads CASSLYRAHEKLFF. The CDR3 DNA follows: TGTGCCAGCAGTTTATACAGGGCCCATGAAAAACTGTTTTTT.

The V call is TRBV10-3, the J call TRBJ2-2; 10 bases match TRBD1. The CDR3 is made up of 17 amino acids. Looked up from germline, CDR1 is ENHRY and CDR2 is SYGVKD. Trimming cost V 3 bases and J 3 bases; bases outside gene matches: 7. The chain's CDR3 is CAISDPGQGIYTGELFF. The CDR3 region has the DNA TGTGCCATCAGTGATCCGGGACAGGGGATATACACCGGGGAGCTGTTTTTT.

This chain connects TRBV18 to TRBJ2-3, with TRBD2 as a possible D gene (6 bases). Trimming removed 5 bases from V and 6 bases from J, with 18 bases in between. The V gene's germline CDR1 is KGHSH and CDR2 LQKENI. CDR3 length: 15 residues. The CDR3 is CASSSNLGGPDTQYF. CDR3 DNA: TGTGCCAGCTCATCCAACTTGGGGGGTCCGGATACGCAGTATTTT.

V gene TRBV19 combines with J gene TRBJ1-2; 9 bases fit TRBD1. V lost 5 bases, J lost 6 bases, and 4 bases stayed unmatched. The CDR3 has 13 amino acids. Germline V gene sequence: CDR1 LNHDA, CDR2 SQIVND (reference sequence). CDR3 residues: CASSGRDRDGYTF. CDR3 sequence (DNA): TGTGCCAGTAGTGGCCGGGACAGGGATGGCTACACCTTC.

The chain has TRBV7-9 and TRBJ1-4; D might be TRBD1 (6 bases). The CDR3 spans 14 residues. Trimming shortened V by 2 bases and J by 8 bases, and 12 bases separated the two germline ends. Looked up from germline, CDR1 is SEHNR and CDR2 is FQNEAQ (reference sequence). The CDR3 region is CASSLRGGQEKLFF. In DNA form, the CDR3 reads TGTGCCAGCAGCTTAAGGGGGGGCCAAGAAAAACTGTTTTTT.

V gene TRBV7-9 combines with J gene TRBJ2-7; unclear D gene. Deletions cut 2 bases from V and 7 bases from J, with 18 bases between. CDR3 length: 15 amino acids. Germline CDR1 SEHNR, CDR2 FQNEAQ (reference sequence). The CDR3 nucleotides read TGTGCCAGCAGCTTATCGCAGGCCGCCGGCTTGGAGCAGTACTTC. Amino acid sequence: CASSLSQAAGLEQYF.

The chain combines TRBV4-2 with TRBJ2-7; unclear D gene. This CDR3 region has 12 residues. The germline V gene has CDR1 LGHNA and CDR2 YNFKEQ. V lost 0 bases and J lost 3, with 3 bases in between. The CDR3 sequence is CASSQDNYEQYF. The CDR3 region has the DNA TGTGCCAGCAGCCAAGATAACTACGAGCAGTACTTC.

V is TRBV2 and J is TRBJ2-3, with D possibly TRBD2 on 6 matching bases. The V gene's germline CDR1 is SNHLY and CDR2 FYNNEI. The CDR3 spans 16 residues. V was shortened by 0 bases and J by 0 bases, with 10 bases between the two germline ends. CDR3 DNA sequence: TGTGCCAGCAGTGAAGCTACTAGCCGTAGCACAGATACGCAGTATTTT. It specifies CASSEATSRSTDTQYF. Variable domain in full (rest from reference TRBV2 and TRBJ2-3): EPEVTQTPSHQVTQMGQEVILRCVPISNHLYFYWYRQILGQKVEFLVSFYNNEISEKSEIFDDQFSVERPDGSNFTLKIRSTKLEDSAMYFCASSEATSRSTDTQYFGPGTRLTVL.

This clone showed up just a few times. The chain carries TRBV3-1 (or the pseudogene TRBV3-2) and TRBJ2-3; 7 bases fit TRBD1. Unmatched junction bases numbered 20, after V lost 3 bases and J lost 2 bases. In germline, CDR1 is LGHDT, CDR2 YNNKEL (reference sequence). This CDR3 is built from 20 residues. CDR3 nucleotides: TGTGCCAGCAGCCAGATCGAATTCGAGGGGGCACAGTCTACCACAGATACGCAGTATTTT. This encodes CASSQIEFEGAQSTTDTQYF.

This clone was seen only a few times. V usage is TRBV7-2 and J usage is TRBJ2-2, with no clear D. Trimming pared 5 bases from V and 6 bases from J, leaving 10 bases between. The V gene's germline CDR1 is SGHTA and CDR2 FQGNSA. The CDR3 is made up of 13 amino acids. The CDR3 DNA reads as TGTGCCAGCAGCGGCACCTTGGCCGGGGAGCTGTTTTTT. Residues: CASSGTLAGELFF.

This chain links TRBV9 with TRBJ1-2, with D hard to call. V was cut by 0 bases and J by 5 bases, with 14 bases left in between. The CDR3 runs to 15 residues. Germline V gives CDR1 SGDLS, CDR2 YYNGEE. Here the CDR3 reads CASSVVGTSSYGYTF. CDR3 DNA: TGTGCCAGCAGCGTAGTTGGCACCTCCTCATATGGCTACACCTTC.

This clone is a singleton in its sample. The CDR3 here is CASSVGDSGVTDTQYF. CDR3 nucleotides: TGTGCCAGCAGCGTGGGGGATAGCGGGGTCACAGATACGCAGTATTTT. The chain uses TRBV9 and TRBJ2-3; 8 positions agree with TRBD2. The CDR3 spans 16 residues. Trimming at V came to 2 bases and at J to 2 bases, leaving 7 bases not matched to a gene. Germline loops: CDR1 SGDLS, CDR2 YYNGEE.

The rearrangement uses TRBV9 and TRBJ2-1; TRBD2 aligns across 10 bases. In germline, CDR1 is SGDLS, CDR2 YYNGEE. The CDR3 is made up of 17 amino acids. The trim removed 0 bases at V and 5 bases at J, leaving 8 bases unmatched. In nucleotides, the CDR3 is TGTGCCAGCAGCGTAGCTACAGGGCTAGCGGGGGACAATGAGCAGTTCTTC. Amino acid sequence: CASSVATGLAGDNEQFF. The variable domain in full, completed from reference TRBV9 and TRBJ2-1, reads DSGVTQTPKHLITATGQRVTLRCSPRSGDLSVYWYQQSLDQGLQFLIQYYNGEERAKGNILERFSAQQFPDLHSELNLSSLELGDSALYFCASSVATGLAGDNEQFFGPGTRLTVL.

The rearrangement uses TRBV24-1 and TRBJ2-3, with D possibly being TRBD2 (6 bases). V lost 1 base, J lost 3 bases, and 10 bases lay in between. Germline loops: CDR1 KGHDR, CDR2 SFDVKD. The CDR3 has 15 residues. The CDR3 region has the DNA TGTGCCACCAGTGATTTTACCGGGGGAACAGATACGCAGTATTTT. This gives the protein CATSDFTGGTDTQYF.

The chain joins TRBV3-1 (or the pseudogene TRBV3-2) to TRBJ2-2; D perhaps matches TRBD2 (5 bases). The V end lost 4 bases, the J end lost 10 bases, and 13 bases lay between the germline ends. The CDR3 consists of 13 residues. CDR1 and CDR2 (germline): LGHDT, YNNKEL (reference sequence). The CDR3 coding sequence is TGTGCCAGCAGCCTAGCGCCGGCAGCGGAGCTGTTTTTT. It encodes CASSLAPAAELFF.